This entry lists 15 T cell receptor beta chains sequenced from one sample in a study of cytomegalovirus exposure and HLA in healthy donors. The PCR used 60 Vbeta and 13 Jbeta primers. Using immunoSEQ multiplex PCR, the repertoire was profiled, and TCRdb retains in-frame clones only, with some absent. The data show 110,000 or so clones, less than 85% seen once. The sequencing input was PBMCs. Receptors were obtained from a man aged 45 to 65 in good health and CMV-seropositive.

V is TRBV7-6 and J is TRBJ1-5, with unresolved D. V was trimmed by 7 bases and J by 3 bases, leaving 10 bases between them. CDR3 size: 13 residues. In germline, CDR1 is SGHVS, CDR2 FNYEAQ. The CDR3 DNA sequence: TGTGCCAGCACCCTCGGGGTCAATCAGCCCCAGCATTTT. Translation gives CASTLGVNQPQHF.

This chain uses TRBV11-2 with TRBJ2-3, with 8 nucleotides matching TRBD1. With V trimmed by 4 bases and J by 2 bases, 14 bases remained unmatched. The CDR3 is 18 residues long. The germline V gene has CDR1 SGHAT and CDR2 FQNNGV. The CDR3 DNA reads TGTGCCAGCAGCTATATTGGGGGGCAGGGGGCGATCACAGATACGCAGTATTTT. Translating gives CASSYIGGQGAITDTQYF.

The chain couples TRBV4-1 to TRBJ2-7; 7 bases fit TRBD1. The CDR3 runs 15 residues. Per the germline V gene, CDR1 is MGHRA and CDR2 is YSYEKL. V lost 0 bases to trimming and J lost 0 bases; unmatched junction nucleotides: 2. In DNA, the CDR3 is TGCGCCAGCAGCCAAGATTGGACAGGCTCCTACGAGCAGTACTTC. It specifies CASSQDWTGSYEQYF.

The chain joins TRBV5-6 to TRBJ2-1; 15 positions agree with TRBD2. Unmatched junction bases numbered 6, after V lost 0 bases and J lost 11 bases. CDR1 is SGHDT and CDR2 is YYEEEE in the germline V gene. This CDR3 region has 16 residues. The CDR3 DNA is TGTGCCAGCAGCTTGGATCCGGGACTAGCGGGAGGACAGCAGTTCTTC. Its translation is CASSLDPGLAGGQQFF.

The chain links TRBV6-1 to TRBJ2-7; 7 nucleotides align to TRBD2. The CDR3 covers 15 residues. Per germline, CDR1 MNHNS and CDR2 SASEGT. The V gene end was trimmed by 6 bases and the J gene end by 3 bases; junction bases not matched to a gene: 11. The DNA of the CDR3 is TGTGCCAGCAGGACGAGCGACAGCGGGGACTACGAGCAGTACTTC. Protein product: CASRTSDSGDYEQYF.

The rearrangement uses TRBV14 and TRBJ2-1; 8 bases align to TRBD2. This CDR3 has 17 amino acids. Germline lookup yields CDR1 SGHDN and CDR2 FVKESK. The junction had 10 bases not matched to a gene; V was cut back by 0 bases and J by 6 bases. The CDR3 here is CASSQDPSGLGGNEQFF. The DNA of the CDR3 is TGTGCCAGCAGCCAAGACCCTAGCGGGCTCGGAGGCAATGAGCAGTTCTTC.

In regard to this clone: At the DNA level, this CDR3 is encoded by other sequences in the same sample as well. In nucleotides, the CDR3 is TGTGCCAGTGGCTACAGGGTTAACACCGGGGAGCTGTTTTTT. Amino acids: CASGYRVNTGELFF. The J gene is TRBJ2-2, the V gene TRBV27, with D perhaps matching TRBD1 (6 bases). Germline CDR1 is MNHEY and CDR2 is SMNVEV (reference sequence). The CDR3 has 14 amino acids. Trimming left V 9 bases short and J 2 bases short, with 13 bases between.

This clone was detected once. The chain carries TRBV28 and TRBJ2-7; D might be TRBD1 (5 bases). This CDR3 region has 17 residues. Trimming shortened V by 3 bases and J by 7 bases, and 25 bases separated the two germline ends. Germline lookup yields CDR1 MDHEN and CDR2 SYDVKM. CDR3: CASSFPGPGKNSREQYF. CDR3 in DNA: TGTGCCAGCAGTTTCCCCGGTCCAGGGAAAAATTCTCGGGAGCAGTACTTC.

The CDR3 here is CASSPPGQGGEKLFF. CDR3 sequence (DNA): TGTGCCAGCTCACCACCAGGACAGGGTGGTGAAAAACTGTTTTTT. This chain joins TRBV18 and TRBJ1-4; TRBD1 matches 8 bases. This CDR3 region has 15 residues. Germline assignment: CDR1 KGHSH and CDR2 LQKENI. Trimming removed 0 bases from V and 7 bases from J; junction bases left unmatched: 4.

This clone has more than one count but fewer than ten. This rearrangement joins TRBV7-2 to TRBJ1-1; TRBD1 might be the D (6 bases). V gave up 5 bases and J gave up 5 bases, with 15 bases separating them. In germline, CDR1 is SGHTA, CDR2 FQGNSA. The CDR3 totals 14 residues. In nucleotides, the CDR3 is TGTGCCAGCAGCGGACCGGGGGGCAGAACTGAAGCTTTCTTT. This gives the protein CASSGPGGRTEAFF.

This clone appeared a few times. The chain recombines TRBV5-1 with TRBJ1-4; the D gene is possibly TRBD1 (5 bases). Germline V gene data show CDR1 as SGHRS and CDR2 as YFSETQ. V dropped 5 bases and J dropped 3 bases, with 11 bases sitting between them. This CDR3 has 14 residues. CDR3 nucleotides: TGCGCCAGCAGAAAGGGGACTTCTAATGAAAAACTGTTTTTT. As protein: CASRKGTSNEKLFF.

V is TRBV15 and J is TRBJ2-2; perhaps TRBD1 as D (5 bases). The CDR3 has 16 amino acids. Germline-derived CDR1 and CDR2 are LNHNV and YYDKDF (reference sequence). The V and J ends lost 8 bases and 6 bases respectively, with 22 bases between them. CDR3 amino acids: CATAAGLSGSPGELFF. The CDR3 DNA follows: TGTGCCACCGCGGCAGGGCTTTCGGGCTCCCCCGGGGAGCTGTTTTTT. The full variable domain, with the rest looked up from reference TRBV15 and TRBJ2-2, is DAMVIQNPRYQVTQFGKPVTLSCSQTLNHNVMYWYQQKSSQAPKLLFHYYDKDFNNEADTPDNFQSRRPNTSFCFLDIRSPGLGDTAMYLCATAAGLSGSPGELFFGEGSRLTVL.

V and J are TRBV11-2 and TRBJ2-2; no clear D. CDR3 size: 13 residues. Trimming took off 4 bases at V and 6 bases at J, with 9 bases between the two ends. CDR1 is SGHAT, CDR2 FQNNGV, per germline. The CDR3: CASSSSVPGELFF. The CDR3 DNA sequence: TGTGCCAGCAGCTCCTCTGTCCCCGGGGAGCTGTTTTTT.

V and J are TRBV9 and TRBJ2-5, with 8 bases identical to TRBD2. The CDR3 has 17 residues. CDR1 and CDR2 (germline): SGDLS, YYNGEE. Unmatched junction bases numbered 18, after V lost 0 bases and J lost 11 bases. The CDR3 bases are TGTGCCAGCAGCGTAGGTCAAACGGGGGGGTCCCCATCCGTACAGTACTTC. Translating it yields CASSVGQTGGSPSVQYF.

This rearrangement joins TRBV6-1 to TRBJ1-5; TRBD1 agrees at 8 bases. V gave up 5 bases and J gave up 4 bases; unmatched junction bases: 4. This CDR3 has 14 amino acids. The V gene's germline CDR1 is MNHNS and CDR2 SASEGT. As DNA, the CDR3 is TGTGCCAGCAGTCCCCGGGACAGGAATCAGCCCCAGCATTTT. Its translation: CASSPRDRNQPQHF.